What follows are 25 T cell receptor beta chains derived from one specimen sequenced in a study of blood T cell repertoires in COVID-19. The repertoire was sequenced with immunoSEQ multiplex PCR; TCRdb's copy has only in-frame clones and lacks some. The sample yields tens of thousands of clones, about 80% seen once. The sequenced material came from peripheral blood. All receptors derive from an older woman with acute or convalescent COVID-19.

In regard to this clone: Sequence at one end of the junction differs from germline and may be a read error. V is TRBV20-1 and J is TRBJ1-4; no clear D. Germline V gene lookup returns CDR1 DFQATT and CDR2 SNEGSKA (reference sequence). CDR3 length: 11 amino acids. The CDR3 sequence is CSARTGVQRVF. In nucleotides, the CDR3 is TGCAGTGCTAGAACCGGGGTTCAAAGGGTATTT.

This clone was seen just once. This sequence joins TRBV10-3 and TRBJ1-2; 7 nucleotides align to TRBD1. This CDR3 comprises 15 residues. The germline V gene encodes CDR1 ENHRY and CDR2 SYGVKD. V gave up 2 bases and J gave up 2 bases; unmatched junction bases: 5. CDR3 sequence: CAISEGWDSNYGYTF. CDR3 nucleotides: TGTGCCATCAGTGAGGGATGGGACAGCAACTATGGCTACACCTTC.

The table lists this clone with a few counts. The chain joins TRBV5-1 to TRBJ1-1; 9 nucleotides match TRBD1. The J segment lost 3 bases and the V segment lost 9 bases, leaving 12 bases of the junction unmatched. The germline V gene has CDR1 SGHRS and CDR2 YFSETQ. The CDR3 loop spans 15 amino acids. The CDR3 nucleotides read TGCGCCACCAATGGGGGACAGGGTTTTGACACTGAAGCTTTCTTT. This encodes CATNGGQGFDTEAFF.

The chain links TRBV6-5 to TRBJ1-1; D is unresolved. The CDR3 length is 13 residues. The germline V and J ends were trimmed by 2 bases and 1 base, with 5 bases remaining between them. Germline V gene data show CDR1 as MNHEY and CDR2 as SVGAGI. DNA of the CDR3: TGTGCCAGCAGTTACGGCCAGAACACTGAAGCTTTCTTT. Translating it yields CASSYGQNTEAFF.

The table lists this clone with a count of one. The gene calls are TRBV7-9 and TRBJ1-1; D call uncertain. Germline V gives CDR1 SEHNR, CDR2 FQNEAQ (reference sequence). Trimming removed 5 bases from V and 3 bases from J, with 10 bases in between. The length of the CDR3 is 13 residues. The CDR3 reads CASSLQDYTEAFF. CDR3 nucleotide sequence: TGTGCCAGCAGCCTCCAGGACTACACTGAAGCTTTCTTT. The variable domain in full, with the rest retrieved from reference TRBV7-9 and TRBJ1-1, is DTGVSQNPRHKITKRGQNVTFRCDPISEHNRLYWYRQTLGQGPEFLTYFQNEAQLEKSRLLSDRFSAERPKGSFSTLEIQRTEQGDSAMYLCASSLQDYTEAFFGQGTRLTVV.

The chain has TRBV29-1 and TRBJ1-1, with TRBD1 identical over 7 bases. The CDR3 covers 14 residues. CDR1 and CDR2 (germline): SQVTM, ANQGSEA. The J segment lost 0 bases and the V segment lost 6 bases, leaving 7 bases of the junction unmatched. Written as DNA, the CDR3 is TGCAGCGTCCCTATGACAGGGCTGAACACTGAAGCTTTCTTT. Translated: CSVPMTGLNTEAFF.

The V and J genes are TRBV6-4 and TRBJ1-4, with TRBD1 matching 7 bases. This CDR3 region has 21 residues. Trimming cost V 2 bases and J 0 bases; bases outside gene matches: 18. Germline CDR1 MRHNA, CDR2 SNTAGT. CDR3 in amino acids: CASSDRLLTRQGLATNEKLFF. DNA for the CDR3: TGTGCCAGCAGTGACAGGTTACTCACTCGACAGGGCCTAGCAACTAATGAAAAACTGTTTTTT.

This clone was picked up a small number of times. The chain carries TRBV30 and TRBJ1-2, with TRBD1 matching over 9 bases. The germline CDR1 and CDR2 sequences are GTSNPN and SVGIG (reference sequence). V shed 4 bases and J 4 bases; nucleotides not matched to a gene: 7. The CDR3 is 14 amino acids. The CDR3, as DNA: TGTGCCTGGACGGACAGGGGAAGTTCCTATGGCTACACCTTC. Translation gives CAWTDRGSSYGYTF. Combining the CDR3 with reference TRBV30 and TRBJ1-2 gives the whole variable domain SQTIHQWPATLVQPVGSPLSLECTVEGTSNPNLYWYRQAAGRGLQLLFYSVGIGQISSEVPQNLSASRPQDRQFILSSKKLLLSDSGFYLCAWTDRGSSYGYTFGSGTRLTVV.

This chain connects TRBV3-1 (or the pseudogene TRBV3-2) to TRBJ2-1; the D gene is possibly TRBD1 (6 bases). This CDR3 comprises 17 residues. V was pared by 1 base and J by 7 bases, with 20 bases between. Germline loops: CDR1 LGHDT, CDR2 YNNKEL (reference sequence). CDR3: CASSQVGQGRFRNEQFF. In nucleotides, the CDR3 is TGTGCCAGCAGCCAAGTTGGGCAGGGGCGCTTTCGGAATGAGCAGTTCTTC.

The J gene is TRBJ1-1, the V gene TRBV20-1; 7 bases agree with TRBD1. In germline, CDR1 is DFQATT, CDR2 SNEGSKA (reference sequence). The CDR3 extends over 11 amino acids. V was clipped by 4 bases and J by 10 bases; unmatched bases: 6. The CDR3 nucleotides read TGCAGTGCTAATAGACAGGGCGGAGCTTTCTTT. Encoded protein: CSANRQGGAFF.

J is TRBJ2-2 and V is TRBV7-8; TRBD1 is a possible D gene (7 bases). Trimming shortened V by 2 bases and J by 1 base, and 11 bases separated the two germline ends. The CDR3 runs 16 residues. Germline V lookup: CDR1 SGHVS, CDR2 FQNEAQ. The CDR3: CASSLRQGGNTGELFF. The CDR3 DNA sequence: TGTGCCAGCAGCTTACGGCAGGGGGGGAACACCGGGGAGCTGTTTTTT.

This sequence joins TRBV27 and TRBJ2-7, with D maybe TRBD2 (7 bases). This CDR3 spans 16 amino acids. The germline V gene encodes CDR1 MNHEY and CDR2 SMNVEV (reference sequence). V lost 2 bases and J 4 bases, leaving 18 bases between the germline ends. DNA for the CDR3: TGTGCCAGCAGTTTAACGCCAGGGGAGGGACCATACGAGCAGTACTTC. Encoded protein: CASSLTPGEGPYEQYF.

This clone occurred a few times. The gene calls are TRBV4-3 and TRBJ2-1; 8 nucleotides align to TRBD1. J was trimmed by 2 bases and V by 2 bases; bases with no gene match: 17. The CDR3 is 20 residues long. Germline V gene sequence: CDR1 LGHNA, CDR2 YSLEER. In DNA form, the CDR3 reads TGCGCCAGCAGCCAAAGGTGGGCCAGGGGGCAATCCAATCCCTACAATGAGCAGTTCTTC. Protein sequence: CASSQRWARGQSNPYNEQFF.

The rearrangement joins TRBV9 to TRBJ1-2; D remains unclear. From germline, CDR1 is SGDLS and CDR2 YYNGEE. This CDR3 region has 13 residues. V was pared by 2 bases and J by 6 bases, with 11 bases between. In DNA, the CDR3 is TGTGCCAGCAGCGTCGGGTTTCGAGATGGCTACACCTTC. Translation: CASSVGFRDGYTF.

The genes are TRBV10-2 and TRBJ2-5; D perhaps matches TRBD1 (5 bases). V was pared by 6 bases and J by 4 bases, with 12 bases between. Germline CDR1 reads WSHSY; CDR2 reads SAAADI. This CDR3 comprises 13 residues. The CDR3 reads CASSQGGGETQYF. As DNA, the CDR3 is TGCGCCAGCAGCCAGGGTGGCGGAGAGACCCAGTACTTC.

The CDR3: CASIPTSVGTGELFF. DNA for the CDR3: TGTGCCAGCATCCCGACTAGCGTAGGCACCGGGGAGCTGTTTTTT. The chain couples TRBV7-9 to TRBJ2-2; the match to TRBD2 covers 8 bases. CDR1 and CDR2 (germline): SEHNR, FQNEAQ (reference sequence). V lost 7 bases, J lost 4 bases, and 8 bases stayed unmatched. There are 15 residues in the CDR3.

The rearrangement links TRBV19 to TRBJ1-1; D remains ambiguous. V lost 4 bases to trimming and J lost 0 bases, with 15 bases between them. In germline, CDR1 is LNHDA, CDR2 SQIVND (reference sequence). The CDR3 totals 16 residues. The CDR3 coding sequence is TGTGCCAGTAGTAGCAGAGCGGCCTCTCTGAACACTGAAGCTTTCTTT. Amino acid sequence: CASSSRAASLNTEAFF.

This chain links TRBV7-2 with TRBJ2-7, with 14 nucleotides matching TRBD2. The CDR3 covers 18 residues. Germline lookup yields CDR1 SGHTA and CDR2 FQGNSA. Losses at the gene ends were 3 bases for V and 4 bases for J; bases not matched to a gene: 11. The chain's CDR3 is CASSFTGTSGGRGYEQYF. In DNA, the CDR3 is TGTGCCAGCAGCTTCACCGGGACTAGCGGGGGCCGGGGATACGAGCAGTACTTC.

This clone was counted between two and nine times. This chain joins TRBV12-3 or TRBV12-4 and TRBJ2-7; D may be TRBD2 (5 bases). The germline V and J ends were trimmed by 6 bases and 1 base, with 10 bases remaining between them. The CDR3 is made up of 13 amino acids. The CDR3 loop reads CASSFGDSYEQYF. The CDR3 coding sequence is TGTGCCAGCAGCTTCGGGGATTCCTACGAGCAGTACTTC.

The rearrangement uses TRBV5-4 and TRBJ1-2; no reliable D call. CDR3 size: 16 residues. Germline V gives CDR1 SGHNT, CDR2 YYREEE (reference sequence). With 0 bases removed from V and 0 bases from J, the gap between germline ends came to 12 bases. CDR3 bases: TGTGCCAGCAGCTTGGACAGCACGTCGACTAACTATGGCTACACCTTC. This translates into CASSLDSTSTNYGYTF.

V is TRBV18 and J is TRBJ1-5, with 10 positions matching TRBD1. The ends lost 6 bases at V and 5 bases at J; junction bases unmatched: 4. This CDR3 spans 14 amino acids. From germline, CDR1 is KGHSH and CDR2 LQKENI. The CDR3 spells CASSFGTGDQPQHF. In DNA form, the CDR3 reads TGTGCCAGCTCGTTCGGGACAGGGGATCAGCCCCAGCATTTT.

The chain is built from TRBV7-6 and TRBJ1-1; tentative D call: TRBD1 (5 bases). Germline-derived CDR1 and CDR2 are SGHVS and FNYEAQ. There are 16 residues in the CDR3. V lost 0 bases to trimming and J lost 5 bases, with 16 bases between them. For the CDR3, the DNA is TGTGCCAGCAGCTTAGCGCTGACACCGGGGGATACTGAAGCTTTCTTT. Translation gives CASSLALTPGDTEAFF.

The J gene is TRBJ2-7, the V gene TRBV7-3, with 7 bases matching TRBD1. The CDR3 is 16 amino acids. V gave up 5 bases and J gave up 0 bases; unmatched junction bases: 10. Germline V gene data show CDR1 as SGHTA and CDR2 as FQGTGA. This chain's CDR3 is CASSPRPTGHSYEQYF. CDR3 nucleotide sequence: TGTGCCAGCAGCCCTAGGCCGACAGGGCACTCCTACGAGCAGTACTTC. Drawing the rest from reference TRBV7-3 and TRBJ2-7, the complete variable domain is GAGVSQTPSNKVTEKGKYVELRCDPISGHTALYWYRQSLGQGPEFLIYFQGTGAADDSGLPNDRFFAVRPEGSVSTLKIQRTERGDSAVYLCASSPRPTGHSYEQYFGPGTRLTVT.

The chain uses TRBV7-6 and TRBJ2-3; 8 bases fit TRBD1. V was pared by 4 bases and J by 1 base, with 4 bases of the junction left unmatched. This CDR3 has 15 residues. CDR1 SGHVS and CDR2 FNYEAQ come from the germline V gene. Written as DNA, the CDR3 is TGTGCCAGCAGCTGGACAGGGTTTGGCACAGATACGCAGTATTTT. The encoded protein is CASSWTGFGTDTQYF.

The chain carries TRBV5-5 and TRBJ1-2, with no clear D. Germline V gene lookup returns CDR1 SGHKS and CDR2 YYEKEE (reference sequence). Trimming shortened V by 0 bases and J by 4 bases, and 16 bases separated the two germline ends. This CDR3 region has 16 residues. CDR3 sequence reads: CASSLELPGITYGYTF. For the CDR3, the DNA is TGTGCCAGCAGCTTGGAGCTCCCAGGTATAACCTATGGCTACACCTTC.